Shown below are 14 T cell receptor beta chains from a single sample sequenced in a study of cytomegalovirus exposure and HLA in healthy donors (dated by TCRdb to about 2017). Receptors were amplified or captured by the immunoSEQ multiplex PCR assay. For the multiplex PCR, a mixture combining 60 forward primers for TCR Vbeta segments and 13 reverse primers for TCR Jbeta segments was used. The clones in this table, taken by TCRdb from immuneACCESS, are in-frame only. Not every clone is retained; where verified, under half of the shortfall comes from an unresolved V gene, and the cause of the rest is unknown. Here the sample has under 300,000 clones; about nine tenths occur a single time. The leading ten clones occupy around 1.7% of the sample. Sequenced material: PBMCs. The receptors were gathered from a girl aged 2-9 years in good health and CMV-seronegative.

The chain employs TRBV30 and TRBJ1-6, with TRBD1 matching 7 bases. The CDR3 runs 13 residues. V was clipped by 7 bases and J by 7 bases; unmatched bases: 7. Germline V gene lookup returns CDR1 GTSNPN and CDR2 SVGIG (reference sequence). The CDR3 sequence is CASQTGQNSPLHF. In DNA form, the CDR3 reads TGTGCCTCACAGACAGGGCAGAATTCACCCCTCCACTTT.

The chain couples TRBV11-2 to TRBJ1-2, with 7 bases matching TRBD1. The J segment lost 3 bases and the V segment lost 11 bases, leaving 9 bases of the junction unmatched. This CDR3 has 13 residues. Germline V gene lookup returns CDR1 SGHAT and CDR2 FQNNGV. The CDR3 is CAVRSQGDYGYTF. The CDR3 DNA reads TGTGCCGTTAGATCTCAGGGGGACTATGGCTACACCTTC.

The genes are TRBV27 and TRBJ1-1; a possible D gene is TRBD1 (5 bases). Trimming shortened V by 5 bases and J by 1 base, and 8 bases separated the two germline ends. The CDR3 is 13 residues long. The germline V gene has CDR1 MNHEY and CDR2 SMNVEV (reference sequence). The CDR3 region has the DNA TGTGCCAGCAGTGTTCAGGGGAACACTGAAGCTTTCTTT. It yields the protein CASSVQGNTEAFF.

This chain connects TRBV2 to TRBJ1-2, with D unresolved. The CDR3 sequence is 11 residues long. V lost 2 bases and J 7 bases, leaving 5 bases between the germline ends. Germline V CDR1 and CDR2: SNHLY, FYNNEI. CDR3 region: CASSESPGYTF. The CDR3 region has the DNA TGTGCCAGCAGTGAAAGCCCTGGCTACACCTTC.

V usage is TRBV2 and J usage is TRBJ1-2; D is unresolved. The germline gives CDR1 SNHLY, CDR2 FYNNEI. Trimming removed 3 bases at V and 2 bases at J, with 10 bases between. The CDR3 extends over 14 amino acids. CDR3 sequence reads: CASSDLNRNYGYTF. CDR3 sequence (DNA): TGTGCCAGCAGTGATTTGAACAGAAACTATGGCTACACCTTC.

The chain couples TRBV19 to TRBJ2-7, with 8 bases fitting TRBD2. V was clipped by 6 bases and J by 3 bases; unmatched bases: 4. This CDR3 has 13 amino acids. Germline V gene sequence: CDR1 LNHDA, CDR2 SQIVND (reference sequence). The CDR3 protein is CASRPSGSYEQYF. DNA of the CDR3: TGTGCCAGTAGACCCAGCGGGAGCTACGAGCAGTACTTC.

The chain is built from TRBV28 and TRBJ2-5; 9 nucleotides match TRBD1. Germline loops: CDR1 MDHEN, CDR2 SYDVKM. Trimming cost V 6 bases and J 5 bases; bases outside gene matches: 10. This CDR3 region has 15 residues. The CDR3 protein is CASSFPGTGIETQYF. The DNA of the CDR3 is TGTGCCAGCAGCTTCCCCGGGACAGGGATTGAGACCCAGTACTTC.

This chain uses TRBV6-5 with TRBJ2-7; 7 positions match TRBD2. CDR1 and CDR2 (germline): MNHEY, SVGAGI. CDR3 size: 15 residues. V lost 8 bases, J lost 2 bases, and 12 bases stayed unmatched. The CDR3 sequence is CASLPVASGPYEQYF. DNA of the CDR3: TGTGCCAGCCTACCGGTGGCTAGCGGACCCTACGAGCAGTACTTC.

This clone was observed once. The rearrangement joins TRBV15 to TRBJ1-4, with D possibly matching TRBD1 (5 bases). V lost 3 bases and J 8 bases, leaving 13 bases between the germline ends. The CDR3 extends over 14 amino acids. Germline assignment: CDR1 LNHNV and CDR2 YYDKDF (reference sequence). The CDR3 loop reads CATSSPGGSEKLFF. CDR3 nucleotide sequence: TGTGCCACCAGCAGCCCCGGGGGGAGCGAAAAACTGTTTTTT.

The J gene is TRBJ1-2, the V gene TRBV6-1, with D possibly matching TRBD1 (6 bases). The CDR3 is made up of 12 amino acids. Germline values: CDR1 MNHNS, CDR2 SASEGT. V shed 8 bases and J shed 6 bases, with 13 bases lying between them. This CDR3 reads CASEINRDGYTF. CDR3 DNA sequence: TGTGCCAGCGAGATTAACAGGGATGGCTACACCTTC.

The chain carries TRBV5-1 and TRBJ2-1, with 7 bases lining up with TRBD2. The CDR3 extends over 20 amino acids. Germline-derived CDR1 and CDR2 are SGHRS and YFSETQ. V shed 2 bases, J shed 7 bases, and the junction held 24 bases outside the gene matches. The CDR3 reads CASSFWEGNQLGREANEQFF. DNA of the CDR3: TGCGCCAGCAGCTTTTGGGAAGGTAATCAATTAGGGAGGGAGGCGAATGAGCAGTTCTTC.

The genes are TRBV7-3 and TRBJ1-4, with D possibly matching TRBD1 (6 bases). The germline V and J ends were trimmed by 1 base and 5 bases, with 11 bases remaining between them. CDR1 is SGHTA and CDR2 is FQGTGA in the germline V gene. The CDR3 consists of 15 residues. The CDR3, as DNA: TGTGCCAGCAGCTTAAGCGGACAGCTAAATGAAAAACTGTTTTTT. This sequence encodes CASSLSGQLNEKLFF.

The chain uses TRBV19 and TRBJ2-7; a possible D gene is TRBD1 (6 bases). CDR1 is LNHDA and CDR2 is SQIVND in the germline V gene (reference sequence). V lost 3 bases, J lost 7 bases, and 19 bases lay in between. The CDR3 is 15 amino acids. In DNA, the CDR3 is TGTGCCAGTAGTATGTCCAGGGGTGCTCTCTGGGAGCAGTACTTC. Translation gives CASSMSRGALWEQYF.

This rearrangement joins TRBV7-9 to TRBJ1-5, with TRBD1 matching over 7 bases. V trimming: 6 bases; J trimming: 7 bases; junction bases outside the gene matches: 12. This CDR3 has 15 residues. Germline assignment: CDR1 SEHNR and CDR2 FQNEAQ (reference sequence). In DNA form, the CDR3 reads TGTGCCAGCAGTTTTGGACAGGAGGGGGTGCAGCCCCAGCATTTT. The encoded protein is CASSFGQEGVQPQHF. Together with reference TRBV7-9 and TRBJ1-5, the CDR3 gives the full variable domain: DTGVSQNPRHKITKRGQNVTFRCDPISEHNRLYWYRQTLGQGPEFLTYFQNEAQLEKSRLLSDRFSAERPKGSFSTLEIQRTEQGDSAMYLCASSFGQEGVQPQHFGDGTRLSIL.